The rows below give T cell receptor beta chains drawn from one sample of a study of cytomegalovirus exposure and HLA in healthy donors. Assay: immunoSEQ multiplex PCR; the TCRdb copy retains only in-frame clones and omits some. The profile covers about 190,000 clones, with roughly 77% appearing a single time and approximately 3.1% taken by the ten largest. Input material: PBMCs. These receptors were taken from a woman aged 25 to 39 in good health and CMV-seropositive. Each CDR3 is given with its conserved first and last residue. The D gene is left open where the match is weak. The size entry is marked missing in some rows and otherwise reads once, few, many or a size class.

D gene: TRBD2
J gene: TRBJ2-2
clone size: NA
V gene: TRBV7-9
CDR3 protein: CASSPPTSENTGELFF
CDR3 DNA: TGTGCCAGCAGCCCCCCGACTAGCGAGAACACCGGGGAGCTGTTTTTT

D gene: TRBD1
J gene: TRBJ2-3
clone size: NA
V gene: TRBV5-1
CDR3 protein: CASSYRDRAGTDTQYF
CDR3 DNA: TGCGCCAGCAGCTACCGGGACAGGGCCGGCACAGATACGCAGTATTTT

D gene: NA
J gene: TRBJ1-2
clone size: once
V gene: TRBV11-2
CDR3 protein: CASSLDGGAYYGYTF
CDR3 DNA: TGTGCCAGCAGCTTAGATGGAGGGGCCTACTATGGCTACACCTTC

D gene: TRBD1
J gene: TRBJ2-7
clone size: NA
V gene: TRBV7-2
CDR3 protein: CASSYWDSSYEQYF
CDR3 DNA: TGTGCCAGCAGCTATTGGGACAGCTCCTACGAGCAGTACTTC

D gene: TRBD1
J gene: TRBJ1-2
clone size: NA
V gene: TRBV28
CDR3 protein: CASTVLGQGVHGYTF
CDR3 DNA: TGTGCCAGCACTGTACTAGGACAGGGGGTACATGGCTACACCTTC

D gene: TRBD2
J gene: TRBJ2-7
clone size: NA
V gene: TRBV14
CDR3 protein: CASSQELLAGYEQYF
CDR3 DNA: TGTGCCAGCAGCCAAGAGTTGCTAGCGGGATACGAGCAGTACTTC

D gene: NA
J gene: TRBJ2-7
clone size: NA
V gene: TRBV6-1
CDR3 protein: CASSELRDNYEQYF
CDR3 DNA: TGTGCCAGCAGTGAGCTCCGGGACAACTACGAGCAGTACTTC

D gene: NA
J gene: TRBJ2-4
clone size: NA
V gene: TRBV27
CDR3 protein: CASSLNSAKNIQYF
CDR3 DNA: TGTGCCAGCAGTTTGAACAGCGCCAAAAACATTCAGTACTTC

D gene: TRBD2
J gene: TRBJ2-3
clone size: NA
V gene: TRBV4-1
CDR3 protein: CASSQRAGVGDTQYF
CDR3 DNA: TGCGCCAGCAGCCAACGCGCGGGAGTAGGAGATACGCAGTATTTT

D gene: NA
J gene: TRBJ1-5
clone size: NA
V gene: TRBV19
CDR3 protein: CASSIREGQPQHF
CDR3 DNA: TGTGCCAGTAGTATACGGGAGGGGCAGCCCCAGCATTTT

D gene: TRBD2
J gene: TRBJ2-3
clone size: few
V gene: TRBV4-2
CDR3 protein: CASSQDLPTSGTDTQYF
CDR3 DNA: TGTGCCAGCAGCCAAGATCTGCCGACTAGCGGCACAGATACGCAGTATTTT

D gene: NA
J gene: TRBJ2-7
clone size: NA
V gene: TRBV6-6
CDR3 protein: CASSYGASYEQYF
CDR3 DNA: TGTGCCAGCAGTTACGGGGCGTCCTACGAGCAGTACTTC

D gene: NA
J gene: TRBJ1-1
clone size: NA
V gene: TRBV6-4
CDR3 protein: CASSDSVTGNTEAFF
CDR3 DNA: TGTGCCAGCAGTGACTCGGTGACAGGGAACACTGAAGCTTTCTTT

D gene: TRBD2
J gene: TRBJ2-2
clone size: once
V gene: TRBV12-5
CDR3 protein: CASGFPTGTSTSANTGELFF
CDR3 DNA: TGTGCTAGTGGTTTTCCGACCGGGACTAGCACATCAGCGAACACCGGGGAGCTGTTTTTT

D gene: TRBD1
J gene: TRBJ2-7
clone size: NA
V gene: TRBV2
CDR3 protein: CASSGTGLSYEQYF
CDR3 DNA: TGTGCCAGCAGCGGGACAGGGTTGTCATACGAGCAGTACTTC

D gene: NA
J gene: TRBJ2-4
clone size: NA
V gene: TRBV2
CDR3 protein: CASTPIGHGTGKNIQYF
CDR3 DNA: TGTGCCAGCACCCCCATCGGACACGGAACCGGCAAAAACATTCAGTACTTC

D gene: TRBD2
J gene: TRBJ2-5
clone size: NA
V gene: TRBV28
CDR3 protein: CASSFSASGRAETQYF
CDR3 DNA: TGTGCCAGCAGTTTTTCGGCTAGCGGGAGAGCAGAGACCCAGTACTTC

D gene: TRBD1
J gene: TRBJ2-7
clone size: NA
V gene: TRBV5-1
CDR3 protein: CASSFGTGGYEQYF
CDR3 DNA: TGCGCCAGCAGCTTCGGGACAGGGGGCTACGAGCAGTACTTC

D gene: NA
J gene: TRBJ1-5
clone size: few
V gene: TRBV6-6
CDR3 protein: CASSYPGQPQHF
CDR3 DNA: TGTGCCAGCAGTTACCCTGGCCAGCCCCAGCATTTT

D gene: NA
J gene: TRBJ2-7
clone size: NA
V gene: TRBV5-1
CDR3 protein: CASSLGGINEQYF
CDR3 DNA: TGCGCCAGCAGCTTGGGAGGGATAAACGAGCAGTACTTC

D gene: NA
J gene: TRBJ1-2
clone size: few
V gene: TRBV6-1
CDR3 protein: CASSDHEIGGLGYTF
CDR3 DNA: TGTGCCAGCAGTGACCACGAGATCGGGGGGCTTGGCTACACCTTC

D gene: NA
J gene: TRBJ2-7
clone size: NA
V gene: TRBV12-2
CDR3 protein: CASRLGNHAGLASYEQYF
CDR3 DNA: TGTGCAAGTCGCTTAGGGAACCACGCGGGACTAGCCTCCTACGAGCAGTACTTC

D gene: TRBD1
J gene: TRBJ1-1
clone size: few
V gene: TRBV28
CDR3 protein: CASSQADRGRGPEAFF
CDR3 DNA: TGTGCCAGCAGTCAGGCAGACAGGGGGCGCGGGCCTGAAGCTTTCTTT

D gene: TRBD1
J gene: TRBJ1-5
clone size: few
V gene: TRBV10-2
CDR3 protein: CASSERGDRASQPQHF
CDR3 DNA: TGCGCCAGCAGTGAGAGAGGGGACAGGGCTAGTCAGCCCCAGCATTTT

D gene: TRBD1
J gene: TRBJ2-7
clone size: NA
V gene: TRBV2
CDR3 protein: CASSEGETGLYEQYF
CDR3 DNA: TGTGCCAGCAGTGAAGGGGAGACAGGGCTCTACGAGCAGTACTTC

D gene: NA
J gene: TRBJ2-7
clone size: NA
V gene: TRBV7-9
CDR3 protein: CASSLSFYEQYF
CDR3 DNA: TGTGCCAGCAGCTTATCGTTCTACGAGCAGTACTTC

D gene: TRBD1
J gene: TRBJ2-7
clone size: few
V gene: TRBV11-2
CDR3 protein: CASSLVAGGSEQYF
CDR3 DNA: TGTGCCAGCAGCTTAGTGGCAGGGGGCTCCGAGCAGTACTTC

D gene: TRBD1
J gene: TRBJ1-1
clone size: NA
V gene: TRBV5-1
CDR3 protein: CASSLGQGSQIATEAFF
CDR3 DNA: TGCGCCAGCAGCTTAGGACAGGGATCCCAGATTGCGACTGAAGCTTTCTTT

D gene: NA
J gene: TRBJ1-2
clone size: NA
V gene: TRBV5-6
CDR3 protein: CASSRGGGGYTF
CDR3 DNA: TGTGCCAGCAGCCGCGGGGGAGGAGGCTACACCTTC

D gene: TRBD2
J gene: TRBJ2-5
clone size: NA
V gene: TRBV5-4
CDR3 protein: CASSWGGGKETQYF
CDR3 DNA: TGTGCCAGCAGCTGGGGCGGGGGAAAAGAGACCCAGTACTTC

D gene: NA
J gene: TRBJ2-7
clone size: NA
V gene: TRBV2
CDR3 protein: CASSEIQVPPDEQYF
CDR3 DNA: TGTGCCAGCAGTGAAATACAGGTTCCTCCTGACGAGCAGTACTTC

D gene: NA
J gene: TRBJ1-1
clone size: NA
V gene: TRBV11-2
CDR3 protein: CASSLAVPREAFF
CDR3 DNA: TGTGCCAGCAGCTTAGCCGTGCCGAGAGAAGCTTTCTTT